Presented here are 26 T cell receptor beta chains from one specimen sequenced in a study of blood T cell repertoires in COVID-19. The method was immunoSEQ multiplex PCR; TCRdb's version includes in-frame clones alone and lacks a portion of them. The sample records roughly 260,000 clones, more than 75% being singletons. Material for sequencing was peripheral blood. The receptors come from a man aged 35 to 55 who had recovered from COVID-19.

Here the CDR3 reads CASSEKLNPTSGGLNTGELFF. The CDR3 nucleotides read TGTGCCAGCAGCGAAAAACTAAACCCGACTAGCGGGGGGCTAAACACCGGGGAGCTGTTTTTT. This rearrangement joins TRBV9 to TRBJ2-2; the match to TRBD2 covers 13 bases. Germline V gene sequence: CDR1 SGDLS, CDR2 YYNGEE. The trim removed 3 bases at V and 2 bases at J, leaving 16 bases unmatched. There are 21 residues in the CDR3.

About this clone itself: Germline is not matched at one junction end, which may reflect a read error. The chain couples TRBV6-5 to TRBJ1-2; 9 positions match TRBD1. Germline values: CDR1 MNHEY, CDR2 SVGAGI. This CDR3 has 16 amino acids. CDR3 residues: CASRYLVTGGENGYTF. The DNA of the CDR3 is TGTGCCAGCAGGTACTTGGTGACAGGGGGTGAAAATGGCTACACCTTC.

The chain recombines TRBV5-1 with TRBJ1-1; D unresolved. The CDR3 runs 15 residues. The V end lost 1 base, the J end lost 0 bases, and 10 bases lay between the germline ends. The germline V gene encodes CDR1 SGHRS and CDR2 YFSETQ. DNA for the CDR3: TGCGCCAGCAGCTTGATGGAGGGTCTGAACACTGAAGCTTTCTTT. It encodes CASSLMEGLNTEAFF. The whole variable domain, filled in from reference TRBV5-1 and TRBJ1-1, reads KAGVTQTPRYLIKTRGQQVTLSCSPISGHRSVSWYQQTPGQGLQFLFEYFSETQRNKGNFPGRFSGRQFSNSRSEMNVSTLELGDSALYLCASSLMEGLNTEAFFGQGTRLTVV.

The chain uses TRBV6-2 or TRBV6-3 and TRBJ2-7, with unresolved D. Trimming pared 0 bases from V and 6 bases from J, leaving 15 bases between. Germline V gives CDR1 MNHEY, CDR2 SVGEGT. The CDR3 runs 15 residues. CDR3 in DNA: TGTGCCAGCAGTTACTCGATGGCCTCTCTAGGCGAGCAGTACTTC. It encodes CASSYSMASLGEQYF.

The CDR3 DNA follows: TGCGCCAGCAGCCTACCGATGACTAGCGGCACAGATACGCAGTATTTT. Encoded protein: CASSLPMTSGTDTQYF. The rearrangement uses TRBV5-1 and TRBJ2-3; 8 bases match TRBD2. This CDR3 region has 16 residues. Germline assignment: CDR1 SGHRS and CDR2 YFSETQ. Unmatched junction bases numbered 8, after V lost 4 bases and J lost 1 base.

The chain combines TRBV19 with TRBJ1-6, with D perhaps TRBD1 (6 bases). This CDR3 comprises 15 residues. Germline V CDR1 and CDR2: LNHDA, SQIVND (reference sequence). V lost 7 bases and J 0 bases, leaving 10 bases between the germline ends. CDR3 amino acids: CASTRGSSYNSPLHF. The CDR3 nucleotides are TGTGCCAGTACAAGGGGGAGCTCCTATAATTCACCCCTCCACTTT.

This clone was seen once. The chain recombines TRBV7-2 with TRBJ2-7; 10 positions agree with TRBD2. Looked up from germline, CDR1 is SGHTA and CDR2 is FQGNSA. J was trimmed by 2 bases and V by 3 bases; bases with no gene match: 10. This CDR3 region has 17 residues. This CDR3 is CASSFLAGGYITYEQYF. The CDR3, as DNA: TGTGCCAGCAGCTTCTTAGCGGGGGGCTATATAACCTACGAGCAGTACTTC.

This clone occurred a few times. V is TRBV19 and J is TRBJ1-5; D gene uncertain. CDR1 is LNHDA and CDR2 is SQIVND in the germline V gene (reference sequence). The CDR3 totals 17 residues. V was trimmed by 6 bases and J by 5 bases, leaving 23 bases between them. The CDR3 loop reads CASRPIPTSRVDQPQHF. CDR3 DNA: TGTGCCAGTAGACCTATCCCGACCTCCCGGGTAGATCAGCCCCAGCATTTT.

The J gene is TRBJ2-7, the V gene TRBV19; D may be TRBD2 (6 bases). The V and J ends lost 5 bases and 6 bases respectively, with 14 bases between them. The V gene's germline CDR1 is LNHDA and CDR2 SQIVND (reference sequence). This CDR3 region has 13 residues. CDR3: CASSLKLGGEQYF. DNA of the CDR3: TGTGCCAGTAGTCTAAAACTGGGGGGCGAGCAGTACTTC.

This chain uses TRBV27 with TRBJ1-2; D is uncertain. V lost 0 bases, J lost 4 bases, and 12 bases lay in between. Germline V gives CDR1 MNHEY, CDR2 SMNVEV (reference sequence). This CDR3 is built from 15 residues. CDR3 amino acids: CASSLSSLLIYGYTF. Here the CDR3 DNA reads TGTGCCAGCAGTTTATCTTCCCTCCTAATCTATGGCTACACCTTC.

CDR3 nucleotides: TGCGCCAGCAGAATCGGACTTTCCGCTAGCACAGATACGCAGTATTTT. Translation gives CASRIGLSASTDTQYF. This chain uses TRBV5-1 with TRBJ2-3, with D maybe TRBD2 (5 bases). V lost 5 bases, J lost 0 bases, and 16 bases lay in between. CDR1 SGHRS and CDR2 YFSETQ come from the germline V gene. The CDR3 sequence is 16 residues long. Together with reference TRBV5-1 and TRBJ2-3, the CDR3 gives the full variable domain: KAGVTQTPRYLIKTRGQQVTLSCSPISGHRSVSWYQQTPGQGLQFLFEYFSETQRNKGNFPGRFSGRQFSNSRSEMNVSTLELGDSALYLCASRIGLSASTDTQYFGPGTRLTVL.

The chain is built from TRBV18 and TRBJ2-1; D is unresolved. Germline V gene sequence: CDR1 KGHSH, CDR2 LQKENI. The V end was cut by 6 bases, the J end by 8 bases, with 8 bases between. The length of the CDR3 is 11 residues. The CDR3, as DNA: TGTGCCAGCTCCCTTTTCGATGAGCAGTTCTTC. Its protein is CASSLFDEQFF. Full variable domain (rest looked up from reference TRBV18 and TRBJ2-1): NAGVMQNPRHLVRRRGQEARLRCSPMKGHSHVYWYRQLPEEGLKFMVYLQKENIIDESGMPKERFSAEFPKEGPSILRIQQVVRGDSAAYFCASSLFDEQFFGPGTRLTVL.

V gene TRBV2 combines with J gene TRBJ2-1; 7 bases agree with TRBD2. The trim removed 1 base at V and 0 bases at J, leaving 0 bases unmatched. This CDR3 has 15 amino acids. Germline lookup yields CDR1 SNHLY and CDR2 FYNNEI. CDR3 DNA sequence: TGTGCCAGCAGTGAAGGGGAGGGCTCCTACAATGAGCAGTTCTTC. It codes for CASSEGEGSYNEQFF.

The chain is built from TRBV27 and TRBJ2-5; D gene uncertain. The germline V gene encodes CDR1 MNHEY and CDR2 SMNVEV (reference sequence). With 6 bases removed from V and 5 bases from J, the gap between germline ends came to 13 bases. The CDR3 has 13 amino acids. This chain's CDR3 is CASSLGLLETQYF. CDR3 DNA sequence: TGTGCCAGCAGCTTGGGCCTTTTGGAGACCCAGTACTTC.

J is TRBJ2-2 and V is TRBV9; D possibly corresponds to TRBD1 (5 bases). V lost 1 base, J lost 3 bases, and 7 bases lay in between. Germline V lookup: CDR1 SGDLS, CDR2 YYNGEE. CDR3 size: 14 residues. CDR3 coding DNA: TGTGCCAGCAGCGTACAGGGATACACCGGGGAGCTGTTTTTT. Translating gives CASSVQGYTGELFF.

The chain has TRBV6-9 and TRBJ2-7, with TRBD1 identical over 8 bases. The germline gives CDR1 MNHGY, CDR2 SVAAGI. The CDR3 length is 13 residues. Trimming removed 3 bases from V and 5 bases from J; junction bases left unmatched: 3. CDR3 protein: CASSYRGLNEQYF. DNA for the CDR3: TGTGCCAGCAGTTACAGGGGGCTGAACGAGCAGTACTTC.

The J gene is TRBJ2-7, the V gene TRBV9, with D possibly being TRBD1 (5 bases). V lost 5 bases and J lost 3, with 18 bases in between. Germline CDR1 is SGDLS and CDR2 is YYNGEE. CDR3 length equals 15 residues. As DNA, the CDR3 is TGTGCCAGCAGTTCGGTGGGCGACAGAAGCTACGAGCAGTACTTC. It codes for CASSSVGDRSYEQYF.

Of note for this clone: Other nucleotide sequences in the sample specify the same CDR3. V is TRBV5-6 and J is TRBJ2-7; D gene ambiguous. The CDR3 covers 13 residues. Trimming pared 0 bases from V and 0 bases from J, leaving 4 bases between. Germline loops: CDR1 SGHDT, CDR2 YYEEEE. The CDR3 coding sequence is TGTGCCAGCAGCTTGGGGAGCTCCTACGAGCAGTACTTC. The encoded protein is CASSLGSSYEQYF.

This clone was observed a handful of times. The J gene is TRBJ2-5, the V gene TRBV11-2; TRBD2 agrees at 7 bases. The CDR3 is 18 amino acids. The J segment lost 5 bases and the V segment lost 5 bases, leaving 20 bases of the junction unmatched. CDR1 is SGHAT and CDR2 is FQNNGV in the germline V gene. The CDR3 DNA reads as TGTGCCAGCAGCGGCCCTACCGCTATTGTCGGGAGGAGGGAGACCCAGTACTTC. It encodes CASSGPTAIVGRRETQYF.

The chain has TRBV10-2 and TRBJ1-2, with 7 nucleotides matching TRBD1. CDR3 size: 13 residues. The junction had 2 bases not matched to a gene; V was cut back by 5 bases and J by 2 bases. Germline V gene lookup returns CDR1 WSHSY and CDR2 SAAADI. The CDR3 DNA is TGCGCCAGCAGTAACAGGGGCAACTATGGCTACACCTTC. Translated: CASSNRGNYGYTF.

The gene calls are TRBV5-1 and TRBJ2-1, with 9 nucleotides matching TRBD2. This CDR3 is 14 amino acids long. Trimming removed 4 bases from V and 4 bases from J; junction bases left unmatched: 3. CDR1 and CDR2 from the germline V gene are SGHRS and YFSETQ. The DNA of the CDR3 is TGCGCCAGCAGCGTAACTAGCGGGTACAATGAGCAGTTCTTC. This codes for CASSVTSGYNEQFF.

The rearrangement uses TRBV29-1 and TRBJ2-5; D is possibly TRBD1 (5 bases). The CDR3 covers 12 residues. Germline values: CDR1 SQVTM, CDR2 ANQGSEA. V lost 5 bases and J 5 bases, leaving 12 bases between the germline ends. CDR3 DNA sequence: TGCAGCGTTACCCAGGGTTCTGAGACCCAGTACTTC. Residues: CSVTQGSETQYF.

This rearrangement joins TRBV5-1 to TRBJ2-7, with D perhaps matching TRBD1 (5 bases). The V end was cut by 6 bases, the J end by 2 bases, with 12 bases between. The CDR3 is 13 residues long. Germline assignment: CDR1 SGHRS and CDR2 YFSETQ. CDR3 region: CASNPGRAYEQYF. CDR3 nucleotide sequence: TGCGCCAGCAACCCAGGGCGAGCCTACGAGCAGTACTTC.

This chain links TRBV18 with TRBJ2-7; D is perhaps TRBD1 (5 bases). Trimming shortened V by 0 bases and J by 4 bases, and 7 bases separated the two germline ends. The CDR3 consists of 13 residues. The germline CDR1 and CDR2 sequences are KGHSH and LQKENI. The CDR3: CASSPPQGYEQYF. CDR3 in DNA: TGTGCCAGCTCACCACCGCAGGGATACGAGCAGTACTTC.

This chain links TRBV5-1 with TRBJ2-7; tentatively, D is TRBD2 (6 bases). The CDR3 runs 15 residues. Germline CDR1 SGHRS, CDR2 YFSETQ. Trimming cost V 4 bases and J 7 bases, with 21 bases left between them. The CDR3 region is CASSPSPRRAGEQYF. In DNA form, the CDR3 reads TGCGCCAGCAGCCCCTCACCCAGGAGGGCGGGGGAGCAGTACTTC.

The chain employs TRBV7-8 and TRBJ1-6, with D tentatively TRBD1 (6 bases). Germline V CDR1 and CDR2: SGHVS, FQNEAQ. Trimming cost V 5 bases and J 0 bases, with 11 bases left between them. The CDR3 has 16 residues. CDR3 loop: CASSLQGFSYNSPLHF. Here the CDR3 DNA reads TGTGCCAGCAGCCTACAGGGTTTCTCCTATAATTCACCCCTCCACTTT.